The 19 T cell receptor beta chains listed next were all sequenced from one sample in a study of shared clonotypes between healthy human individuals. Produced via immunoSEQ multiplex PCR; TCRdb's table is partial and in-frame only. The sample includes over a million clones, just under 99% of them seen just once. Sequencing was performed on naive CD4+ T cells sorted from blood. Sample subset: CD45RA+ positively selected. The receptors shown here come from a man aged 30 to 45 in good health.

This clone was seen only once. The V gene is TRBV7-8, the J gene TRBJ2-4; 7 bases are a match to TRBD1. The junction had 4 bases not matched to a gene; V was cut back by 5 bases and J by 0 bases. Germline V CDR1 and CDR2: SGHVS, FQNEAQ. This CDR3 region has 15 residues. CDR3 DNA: TGTGCCAGCAGCAAGGACAGGTTAGCCAAAAACATTCAGTACTTC. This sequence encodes CASSKDRLAKNIQYF.

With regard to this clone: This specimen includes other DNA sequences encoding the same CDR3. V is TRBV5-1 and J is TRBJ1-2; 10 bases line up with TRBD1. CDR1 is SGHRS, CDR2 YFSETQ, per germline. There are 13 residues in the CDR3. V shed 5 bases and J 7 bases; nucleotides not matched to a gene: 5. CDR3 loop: CASSVDRGLGYTF. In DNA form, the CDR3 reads TGCGCCAGCAGTGTTGACAGGGGGCTTGGCTACACCTTC.

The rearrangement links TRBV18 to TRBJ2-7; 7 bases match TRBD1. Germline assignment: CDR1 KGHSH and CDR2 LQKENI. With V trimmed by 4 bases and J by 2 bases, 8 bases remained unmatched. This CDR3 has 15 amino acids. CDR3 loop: CASSLDRTLPYEQYF. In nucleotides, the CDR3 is TGTGCCAGCTCACTGGACAGGACTCTACCCTACGAGCAGTACTTC.

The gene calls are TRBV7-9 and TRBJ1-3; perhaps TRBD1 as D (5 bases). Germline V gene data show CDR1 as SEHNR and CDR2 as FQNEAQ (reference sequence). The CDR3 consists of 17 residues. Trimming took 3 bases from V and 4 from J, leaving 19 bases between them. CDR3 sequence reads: CASSLGVFRGKGNTIYF. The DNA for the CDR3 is TGTGCCAGCAGCTTGGGGGTTTTCCGGGGAAAAGGAAACACCATATATTTT.

The CDR3 is CASSYSLSKLNTEAFF. CDR3 nucleotides: TGTGCCAGCAGTTACTCACTCAGCAAATTGAACACTGAAGCTTTCTTT. The rearrangement links TRBV6-5 to TRBJ1-1; D gene ambiguous. Trimming stripped 0 bases from V and 0 bases from J, with 11 bases between. The CDR3 is 16 amino acids. Germline CDR1 reads MNHEY; CDR2 reads SVGAGI.

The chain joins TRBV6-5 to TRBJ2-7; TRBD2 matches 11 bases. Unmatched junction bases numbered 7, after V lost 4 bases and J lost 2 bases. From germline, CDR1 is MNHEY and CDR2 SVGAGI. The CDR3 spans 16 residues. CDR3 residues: CASSSGLAGLTYEQYF. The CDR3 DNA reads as TGTGCCAGCAGTTCCGGACTAGCGGGCCTTACCTACGAGCAGTACTTC.

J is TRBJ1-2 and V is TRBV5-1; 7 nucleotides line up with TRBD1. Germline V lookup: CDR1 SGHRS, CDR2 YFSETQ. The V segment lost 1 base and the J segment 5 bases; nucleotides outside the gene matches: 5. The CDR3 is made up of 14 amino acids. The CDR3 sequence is CASSLTGEEYGYTF. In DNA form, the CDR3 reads TGCGCCAGCAGCTTGACAGGGGAGGAGTATGGCTACACCTTC.

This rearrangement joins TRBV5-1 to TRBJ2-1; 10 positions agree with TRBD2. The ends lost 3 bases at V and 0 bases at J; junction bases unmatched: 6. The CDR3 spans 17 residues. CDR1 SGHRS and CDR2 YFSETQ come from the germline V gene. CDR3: CASSSGLAESSYNEQFF. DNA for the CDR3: TGCGCCAGCAGCTCAGGACTAGCGGAGAGCTCCTACAATGAGCAGTTCTTC.

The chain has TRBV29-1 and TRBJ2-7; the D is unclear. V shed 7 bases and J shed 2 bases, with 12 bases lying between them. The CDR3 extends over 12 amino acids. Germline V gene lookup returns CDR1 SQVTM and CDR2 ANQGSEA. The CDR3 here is CSAIRPPYEQYF. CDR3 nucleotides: TGCAGCGCCATACGGCCCCCCTACGAGCAGTACTTC.

CDR3 loop: CASSRGGNTYEQYF. As DNA, the CDR3 is TGTGCCAGCAGCCGGGGGGGGAACACCTACGAGCAGTACTTC. The chain links TRBV11-2 to TRBJ2-7; 8 nucleotides align to TRBD2. Germline CDR1 and CDR2: SGHAT and FQNNGV. V dropped 5 bases and J dropped 2; count of bases not matched to a gene: 5. This CDR3 contains 14 residues.

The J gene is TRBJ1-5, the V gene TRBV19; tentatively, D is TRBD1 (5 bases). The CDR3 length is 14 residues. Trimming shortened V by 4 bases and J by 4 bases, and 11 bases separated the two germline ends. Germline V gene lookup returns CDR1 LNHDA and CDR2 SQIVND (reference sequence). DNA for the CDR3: TGTGCCAGTAGTACAAGACAGTTAAATCAGCCCCAGCATTTT. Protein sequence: CASSTRQLNQPQHF.

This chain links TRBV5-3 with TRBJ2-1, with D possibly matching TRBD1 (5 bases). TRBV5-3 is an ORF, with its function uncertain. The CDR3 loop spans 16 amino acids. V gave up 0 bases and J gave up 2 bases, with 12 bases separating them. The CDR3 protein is CARSLEGRVTYNEQFF. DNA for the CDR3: TGTGCCAGAAGCTTGGAGGGCAGGGTCACCTACAATGAGCAGTTCTTC.

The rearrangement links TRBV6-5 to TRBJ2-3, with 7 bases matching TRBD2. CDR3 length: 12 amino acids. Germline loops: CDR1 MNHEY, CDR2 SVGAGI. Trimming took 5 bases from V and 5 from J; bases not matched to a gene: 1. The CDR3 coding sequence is TGTGCCAGCAGTGCGGGGGTAGATACGCAGTATTTT. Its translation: CASSAGVDTQYF.

The CDR3 DNA follows: TGTGCCACCAGCAGAGATAGACAGGGGGCTGGGGAGACCCAGTACTTC. Residues: CATSRDRQGAGETQYF. J is TRBJ2-5 and V is TRBV15, with 10 bases fitting TRBD1. Germline CDR1 reads LNHNV; CDR2 reads YYDKDF (reference sequence). V lost 0 bases, J lost 5 bases, and 6 bases stayed unmatched. This CDR3 is 16 amino acids long.

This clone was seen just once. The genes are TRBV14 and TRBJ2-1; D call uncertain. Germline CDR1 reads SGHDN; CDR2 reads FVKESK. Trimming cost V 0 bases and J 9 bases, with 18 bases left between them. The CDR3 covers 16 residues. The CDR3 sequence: CASSQETSSGLIEQFF. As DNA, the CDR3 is TGTGCCAGCAGCCAAGAAACCTCGAGTGGTTTGATTGAGCAGTTCTTC. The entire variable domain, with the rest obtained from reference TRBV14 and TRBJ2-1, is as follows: EAGVTQFPSHSVIEKGQTVTLRCDPISGHDNLYWYRRVMGKEIKFLLHFVKESKQDESGMPNNRFLAERTGGTYSTLKVQPAELEDSGVYFCASSQETSSGLIEQFFGPGTRLTVL.

In DNA form, the CDR3 reads TGCAGCGTTCTATTGATTGTGGGTGAAAAACTGTTTTTT. This gives the protein CSVLLIVGEKLFF. This chain uses TRBV29-1 with TRBJ1-4; D unresolved. The germline V and J ends were trimmed by 5 bases and 7 bases, with 14 bases remaining between them. The germline CDR1 and CDR2 sequences are SQVTM and ANQGSEA. This CDR3 is 13 amino acids long.

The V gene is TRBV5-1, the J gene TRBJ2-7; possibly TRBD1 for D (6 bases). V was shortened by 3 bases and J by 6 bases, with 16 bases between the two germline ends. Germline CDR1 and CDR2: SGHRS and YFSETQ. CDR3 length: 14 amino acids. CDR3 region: CASSSGQITSEQYF. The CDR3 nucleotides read TGCGCCAGCAGCTCCGGACAGATTACCTCCGAGCAGTACTTC.

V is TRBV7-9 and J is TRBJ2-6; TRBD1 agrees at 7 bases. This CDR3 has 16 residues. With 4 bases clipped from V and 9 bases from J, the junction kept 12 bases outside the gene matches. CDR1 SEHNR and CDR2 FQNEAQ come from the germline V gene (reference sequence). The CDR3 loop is CASSSRDSLTDNVLTF. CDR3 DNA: TGTGCCAGCAGCTCTCGGGACAGCCTGACGGACAACGTCCTGACTTTC.

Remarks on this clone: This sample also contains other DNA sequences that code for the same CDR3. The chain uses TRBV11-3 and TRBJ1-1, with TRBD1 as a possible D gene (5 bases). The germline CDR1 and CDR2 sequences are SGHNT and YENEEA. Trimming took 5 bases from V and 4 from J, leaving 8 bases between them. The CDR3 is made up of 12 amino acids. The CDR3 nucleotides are TGTGCCAGCAGCCGGGGCGGCACTGAAGCTTTCTTT. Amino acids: CASSRGGTEAFF.